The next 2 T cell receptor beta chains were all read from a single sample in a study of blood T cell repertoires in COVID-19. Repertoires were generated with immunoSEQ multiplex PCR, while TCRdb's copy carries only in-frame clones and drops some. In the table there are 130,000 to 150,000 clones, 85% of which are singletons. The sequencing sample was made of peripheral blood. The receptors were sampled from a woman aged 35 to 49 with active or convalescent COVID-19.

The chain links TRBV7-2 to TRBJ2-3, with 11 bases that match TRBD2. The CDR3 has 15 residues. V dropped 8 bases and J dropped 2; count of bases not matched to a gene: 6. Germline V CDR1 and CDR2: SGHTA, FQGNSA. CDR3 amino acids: CASAIAGGPTDTQYF. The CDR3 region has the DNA TGTGCCAGCGCGATAGCGGGGGGGCCCACAGATACGCAGTATTTT.

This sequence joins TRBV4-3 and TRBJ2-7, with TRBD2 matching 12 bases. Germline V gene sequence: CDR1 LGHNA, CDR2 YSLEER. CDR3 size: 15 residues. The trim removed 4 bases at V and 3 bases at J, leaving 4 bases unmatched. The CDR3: CASSPRTSGVYEQYF. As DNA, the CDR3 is TGCGCCAGCAGCCCAAGGACTAGCGGGGTCTACGAGCAGTACTTC.